This T cell receptor (beta chain) emerged from a study of cytomegalovirus exposure and HLA in healthy donors. The study's findings and limits: Per a later analysis, 15,000 to 20,000 TCR beta sequences showed association with HLA alleles at 0.05 false discovery rate. Highly shared sequence variants in one cluster were likely a sequencing artifact.

In the PCR, 60 Vbeta and 13 Jbeta primers were used. Assay used: immunoSEQ multiplex PCR; TCRdb lists only in-frame clones, some missing. Among around 90,000 clones, 80% were seen once, and the ten largest hold approximately 7.5%. As for this clone: The antigen is not known.

The clonotype comes from a man aged 25 to 45 in good health and CMV-seronegative. Material for sequencing was PBMCs.

This CDR3 reads CASSGDVPYGYTF. DNA of the CDR3: TGCGCCAGCAGTGGAGACGTTCCGTATGGCTACACCTTC. The rearrangement uses TRBV5-1 and TRBJ1-2; D not resolved. CDR3 length: 13 amino acids. V was trimmed by 5 bases and J by 5 bases, leaving 13 bases between them. Germline V gene data show CDR1 as SGHRS and CDR2 as YFSETQ.